Following are 27 T cell receptor beta chains from one sample sequenced in a study of Tregs in tolerant kidney transplant recipients. Only in-frame clones appear in the TCRdb table, and some are missing; sequencing was by immunoSEQ multiplex PCR. Among roughly 120,000 clones, 92% were seen once, and the ten largest hold roughly 0.63%. What was sequenced was CD4+ T cells from blood. Source of these receptors: a human donor in good health.

In nucleotides, the CDR3 is TGTGCCAGCAGCTCGAGAAGGGTCGGTTCAGAGACCCAGTACTTC. It translates to CASSSRRVGSETQYF. The rearrangement uses TRBV7-9 and TRBJ2-5, with D unclear. Trimming pared 4 bases from V and 4 bases from J, leaving 16 bases between. CDR1 and CDR2 from the germline V gene are SEHNR and FQNEAQ (reference sequence). The CDR3 is 15 amino acids.

This clone was detected once. The genes are TRBV6-6 and TRBJ2-3; 10 bases fit TRBD2. The CDR3 length is 16 residues. Germline V gene lookup returns CDR1 MNHNY and CDR2 SVGAGI (reference sequence). J lost 2 bases, V lost 5 bases, and 7 bases had no gene match. This CDR3 is CASSRGLAVTTDTQYF. For the CDR3, the DNA is TGTGCCAGCAGTCGAGGACTAGCGGTAACCACAGATACGCAGTATTTT.

The chain couples TRBV5-1 to TRBJ1-6, with D tentatively TRBD1 (5 bases). There are 15 residues in the CDR3. Deletions cut 3 bases from V and 10 bases from J, with 17 bases between. Germline V CDR1 and CDR2: SGHRS, YFSETQ. The CDR3, as DNA: TGCGCCAGCAGCTCCACCTCCGGACAAATCTCACCCCTCCACTTT. This gives the protein CASSSTSGQISPLHF.

The table lists this clone with a few counts. The V call is TRBV19, the J call TRBJ2-7, with 9 bases that match TRBD1. CDR1 LNHDA and CDR2 SQIVND come from the germline V gene (reference sequence). Trimming removed 3 bases from V and 3 bases from J; junction bases left unmatched: 6. The CDR3 is 15 amino acids. The CDR3 DNA is TGTGCCAGTAGTATTGCCGGGACAGGGCTCTACGAGCAGTACTTC. Residues: CASSIAGTGLYEQYF.

This chain joins TRBV5-1 and TRBJ1-4; TRBD1 aligns across 7 bases. Germline-derived CDR1 and CDR2 are SGHRS and YFSETQ. The length of the CDR3 is 14 residues. V lost 5 bases to trimming and J lost 7 bases; unmatched junction nucleotides: 8. The CDR3 nucleotides read TGCGCCAGCAGGCTGACAGGGATGGGTGAAAAACTGTTTTTT. Protein sequence: CASRLTGMGEKLFF. Together with reference TRBV5-1 and TRBJ1-4, the CDR3 gives the full variable domain: KAGVTQTPRYLIKTRGQQVTLSCSPISGHRSVSWYQQTPGQGLQFLFEYFSETQRNKGNFPGRFSGRQFSNSRSEMNVSTLELGDSALYLCASRLTGMGEKLFFGSGTQLSVL.

Comments on this clone: In the same sample, other DNA sequences code for this CDR3. This sequence joins TRBV4-1 and TRBJ2-3; TRBD1 is a possible D gene (6 bases). Between the trimmed V and J ends, which lost 2 bases and 3 bases, there was a span of 15 bases. The length of the CDR3 is 16 residues. CDR1 MGHRA and CDR2 YSYEKL come from the germline V gene. This CDR3 reads CASSQIGQGRTDTQYF. CDR3 sequence (DNA): TGCGCCAGCAGCCAAATCGGGCAGGGGAGAACAGATACGCAGTATTTT.

This clone showed up just a few times. This rearrangement joins TRBV2 to TRBJ1-5, with D possibly TRBD1 on 6 matching bases. Germline V gene lookup returns CDR1 SNHLY and CDR2 FYNNEI. Trimming shortened V by 5 bases and J by 5 bases, and 13 bases separated the two germline ends. This CDR3 region has 14 residues. The CDR3 is CASSPQTGHQPQHF. The CDR3 nucleotides read TGTGCCAGCAGTCCACAGACAGGCCATCAGCCCCAGCATTTT.

V usage is TRBV4-1 and J usage is TRBJ1-6; D is unresolved. CDR3 length equals 14 residues. Germline values: CDR1 MGHRA, CDR2 YSYEKL. V was clipped by 7 bases and J by 1 base, with 8 bases between them. The CDR3 DNA follows: TGCGCCAGCACCCCCGGGTCCTATAATTCACCCCTCCACTTT. Translation: CASTPGSYNSPLHF.

The chain is built from TRBV30 and TRBJ2-6, with 7 bases identical to TRBD2. This CDR3 is 17 amino acids long. Germline CDR1 and CDR2: GTSNPN and SVGIG (reference sequence). J gave up 0 bases and V 4 bases, and 9 bases lay outside the gene matches. The CDR3 reads CAWIRSGRGSGANVLTF. CDR3 nucleotide sequence: TGTGCCTGGATAAGGTCGGGGAGGGGCTCTGGGGCCAACGTCCTGACTTTC.

This chain connects TRBV7-2 to TRBJ1-5, with D tentatively TRBD1 (5 bases). The CDR3 sequence is 15 residues long. Germline CDR1 reads SGHTA; CDR2 reads FQGNSA. The germline V and J ends were trimmed by 5 bases and 2 bases, with 13 bases remaining between them. The CDR3 DNA sequence: TGTGCCAGCAGCGAAAGGGCGGGGGGCAATCAGCCCCAGCATTTT. It encodes CASSERAGGNQPQHF. The variable domain in full, completed from reference TRBV7-2 and TRBJ1-5, reads GAGVSQSPSNKVTEKGKDVELRCDPISGHTALYWYRQSLGQGLEFLIYFQGNSAPDKSGLPSDRFSAERTGGSVSTLTIQRTQQEDSAVYLCASSERAGGNQPQHFGDGTRLSIL.

V is TRBV19 and J is TRBJ2-7; TRBD1 might be the D (6 bases). Germline-derived CDR1 and CDR2 are LNHDA and SQIVND (reference sequence). Trimming pared 4 bases from V and 3 bases from J, leaving 13 bases between. The CDR3 runs to 14 residues. The CDR3 reads CASSTGQPVYEQYF. CDR3 nucleotides: TGTGCCAGTAGTACAGGACAGCCCGTCTACGAGCAGTACTTC.

The V and J genes are TRBV5-1 and TRBJ2-3, with 12 nucleotides matching TRBD1. With V trimmed by 3 bases and J by 4 bases, 6 bases remained unmatched. CDR3 length equals 16 residues. The germline V gene encodes CDR1 SGHRS and CDR2 YFSETQ. The CDR3 reads CASSWGGQGASDTQYF. CDR3 DNA sequence: TGCGCCAGCAGCTGGGGGGGACAGGGGGCCTCAGATACGCAGTATTTT.

The chain uses TRBV5-1 and TRBJ2-5; 8 nucleotides line up with TRBD1. CDR1 SGHRS and CDR2 YFSETQ come from the germline V gene. With V trimmed by 3 bases and J by 4 bases, 11 bases remained unmatched. CDR3 size: 16 residues. The CDR3 DNA is TGCGCCAGCAGCTCAATGCCACAGGGGGGTTCAGAGACCCAGTACTTC. It encodes CASSSMPQGGSETQYF. Supplemented by reference TRBV5-1 and TRBJ2-5, the full variable domain reads KAGVTQTPRYLIKTRGQQVTLSCSPISGHRSVSWYQQTPGQGLQFLFEYFSETQRNKGNFPGRFSGRQFSNSRSEMNVSTLELGDSALYLCASSSMPQGGSETQYFGPGTRLLVL.

The genes are TRBV5-1 and TRBJ1-4, with D possibly TRBD1 on 5 matching bases. The germline V gene has CDR1 SGHRS and CDR2 YFSETQ. CDR3 length: 15 amino acids. V was trimmed by 3 bases and J by 3 bases, leaving 12 bases between them. CDR3 nucleotides: TGCGCCAGCAGCTCCGCAGGGCCCCCTAATGAAAAACTGTTTTTT. Its protein product is CASSSAGPPNEKLFF.

This rearrangement joins TRBV10-2 to TRBJ1-2; 10 nucleotides agree with TRBD1. The V gene's germline CDR1 is WSHSY and CDR2 SAAADI. This CDR3 comprises 14 residues. The V and J ends lost 6 bases and 4 bases, in that order; junction bases with no gene match: 5. The CDR3 coding sequence is TGCGCCAGCAGCTCCGGGACAGGGGCCTATGGCTACACCTTC. Protein sequence: CASSSGTGAYGYTF.

The rearrangement uses TRBV18 and TRBJ2-7; 10 positions match TRBD1. Germline V gene data show CDR1 as KGHSH and CDR2 as LQKENI. The CDR3 consists of 15 residues. The J segment lost 0 bases and the V segment lost 5 bases, leaving 4 bases of the junction unmatched. CDR3 sequence reads: CASSSGTGASYEQYF. The CDR3 nucleotides read TGTGCCAGCTCATCCGGGACAGGGGCCTCCTACGAGCAGTACTTC.

The chain recombines TRBV19 with TRBJ1-5; 9 bases are a match to TRBD1. CDR1 is LNHDA and CDR2 is SQIVND in the germline V gene (reference sequence). This CDR3 has 16 amino acids. With 2 bases clipped from V and 9 bases from J, the junction kept 11 bases outside the gene matches. CDR3 in DNA: TGTGCCAGTAGTATAAAGGGGGGACAGGGTCAATGGCCCCAGCATTTT. Translating gives CASSIKGGQGQWPQHF.

This chain connects TRBV11-3 to TRBJ2-2; D is unresolved. V lost 2 bases to trimming and J lost 7 bases, with 8 bases between them. The CDR3 runs 13 residues. Germline loops: CDR1 SGHNT, CDR2 YENEEA. The CDR3 is CASSLLGGGELFF. CDR3 bases: TGTGCCAGCAGCTTATTGGGTGGCGGGGAGCTGTTTTTT.

V and J are TRBV19 and TRBJ1-2; 9 bases are a match to TRBD1. The V and J ends lost 3 bases and 2 bases, in that order; junction bases with no gene match: 7. The germline gives CDR1 LNHDA, CDR2 SQIVND (reference sequence). The CDR3 length is 16 residues. The CDR3 spells CASSIYLGQGNYGYTF. The CDR3 nucleotides read TGTGCCAGTAGTATCTACTTGGGACAGGGAAACTATGGCTACACCTTC.

The chain has TRBV5-1 and TRBJ2-7, with 12 bases lining up with TRBD2. V gave up 4 bases and J gave up 5 bases; unmatched junction bases: 13. Per germline, CDR1 SGHRS and CDR2 YFSETQ. There are 17 residues in the CDR3. CDR3 protein: CASSALGLAGGPHEQYF. CDR3 nucleotides: TGCGCCAGCAGCGCCCTGGGGCTAGCGGGAGGGCCCCACGAGCAGTACTTC.

The J gene is TRBJ1-2, the V gene TRBV5-5, with D possibly matching TRBD1 (5 bases). Between the trimmed V and J ends, which lost 4 bases and 1 base, there was a span of 11 bases. CDR1 and CDR2 from the germline V gene are SGHKS and YYEKEE (reference sequence). The CDR3 length is 14 residues. This CDR3 is CASSLPQGNYGYTF. In nucleotides, the CDR3 is TGTGCCAGCAGCCTCCCCCAGGGTAACTATGGCTACACCTTC.

The V gene is TRBV11-3, the J gene TRBJ2-3; no clear D. Germline V CDR1 and CDR2: SGHNT, YENEEA. V dropped 0 bases and J dropped 8 bases, with 12 bases sitting between them. The CDR3 has 14 amino acids. The CDR3 DNA follows: TGTGCCAGCAGCTTAGATGAAGACCGGACTACGCAGTATTTT. This gives the protein CASSLDEDRTTQYF.

The V gene is TRBV5-1, the J gene TRBJ1-4; tentatively, D is TRBD1 (5 bases). CDR1 is SGHRS, CDR2 YFSETQ, per germline. V shed 3 bases and J shed 6 bases, with 12 bases lying between them. There are 14 residues in the CDR3. The CDR3 DNA sequence: TGCGCCAGCAGCTCCTTCGCGGGGGATGAAAAACTGTTTTTT. Its protein product is CASSSFAGDEKLFF.

The CDR3 sequence: CASSDKRRGLWGSYTF. The CDR3 bases are TGTGCCAGCAGTGATAAGAGGAGGGGGCTTTGGGGTAGCTACACCTTC. This chain connects TRBV6-1 to TRBJ1-2; 7 bases are a match to TRBD1. Trimming took 3 bases from V and 9 from J; bases not matched to a gene: 16. CDR1 is MNHNS and CDR2 is SASEGT in the germline V gene. This CDR3 spans 16 amino acids.

The gene calls are TRBV18 and TRBJ1-5; no firm D call. There are 13 residues in the CDR3. The germline gives CDR1 KGHSH, CDR2 LQKENI. V lost 6 bases and J 5 bases, leaving 11 bases between the germline ends. CDR3 coding DNA: TGTGCCAGCTCCCAAAGGCGAGATCAGCCCCAGCATTTT. Translating it yields CASSQRRDQPQHF.

This clone was picked up a small number of times. The chain links TRBV5-1 to TRBJ1-2; 10 bases agree with TRBD1. V lost 0 bases and J lost 7; bases outside the gene matches: 9. The CDR3 has 16 residues. Germline lookup yields CDR1 SGHRS and CDR2 YFSETQ. The CDR3 here is CASSLADRGSVRGYTF. Written as DNA, the CDR3 is TGCGCCAGCAGCTTGGCGGACAGGGGGTCGGTGCGTGGCTACACCTTC.

About this clone itself: Other DNA sequences in the sample encode the same CDR3. The rearrangement links TRBV6-5 to TRBJ1-2, with TRBD1 as a possible D gene (6 bases). CDR1 MNHEY and CDR2 SVGAGI come from the germline V gene. The CDR3 runs 12 residues. V was clipped by 2 bases and J by 6 bases, with 7 bases between them. The CDR3 spells CASSYNRDGYTF. The CDR3 DNA follows: TGTGCCAGCAGTTACAACAGGGATGGCTACACCTTC.